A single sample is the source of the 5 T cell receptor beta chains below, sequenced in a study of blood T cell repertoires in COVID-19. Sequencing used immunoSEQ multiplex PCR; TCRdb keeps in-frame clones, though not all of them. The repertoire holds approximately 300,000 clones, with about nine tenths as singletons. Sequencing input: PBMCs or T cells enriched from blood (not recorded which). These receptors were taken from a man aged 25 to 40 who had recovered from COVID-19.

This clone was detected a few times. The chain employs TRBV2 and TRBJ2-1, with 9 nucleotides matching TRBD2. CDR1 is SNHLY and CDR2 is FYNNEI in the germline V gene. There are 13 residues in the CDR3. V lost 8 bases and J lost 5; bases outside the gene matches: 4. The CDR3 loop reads CASGGLANNEQFF. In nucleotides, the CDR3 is TGTGCCAGCGGAGGACTAGCGAACAATGAGCAGTTCTTC.

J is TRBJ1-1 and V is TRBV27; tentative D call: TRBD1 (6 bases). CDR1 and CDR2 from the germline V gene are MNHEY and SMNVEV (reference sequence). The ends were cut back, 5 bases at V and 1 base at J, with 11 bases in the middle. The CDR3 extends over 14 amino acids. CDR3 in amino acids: CASSVQGPNTEAFF. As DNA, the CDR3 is TGTGCCAGCAGTGTACAGGGACCGAACACTGAAGCTTTCTTT.

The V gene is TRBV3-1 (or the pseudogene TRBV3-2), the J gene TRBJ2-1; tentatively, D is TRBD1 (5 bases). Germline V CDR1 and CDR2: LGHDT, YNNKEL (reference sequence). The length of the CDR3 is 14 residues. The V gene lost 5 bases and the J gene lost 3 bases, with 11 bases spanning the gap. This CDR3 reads CASSSGLSYNEQFF. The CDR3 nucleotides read TGTGCCAGCAGCTCAGGGTTGAGCTACAATGAGCAGTTCTTC.

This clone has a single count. The CDR3 DNA reads as TGTGCCAGCAGCCCCATTAGCGGGCCCAGCTACGAGCAGTACTTC. It specifies CASSPISGPSYEQYF. The V gene is TRBV4-2, the J gene TRBJ2-7, with 7 nucleotides matching TRBD2. Germline-derived CDR1 and CDR2 are LGHNA and YNFKEQ. With 4 bases clipped from V and 3 bases from J, the junction kept 9 bases outside the gene matches. This CDR3 has 15 residues.

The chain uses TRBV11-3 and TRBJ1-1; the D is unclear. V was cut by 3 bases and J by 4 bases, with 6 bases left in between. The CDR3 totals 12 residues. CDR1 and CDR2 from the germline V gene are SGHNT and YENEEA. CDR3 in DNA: TGTGCCAGCAGCTTTCAGCGCACTGAAGCTTTCTTT. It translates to CASSFQRTEAFF.